The sequence of this TCR beta chain was determined in a study of blood T cell repertoires in COVID-19. The overall study: Samples of COVID-19 (acute and convalescent) were obtained from the United States, Italy and Spain. T cells, B-cell-depleted T cells, or PBMCs supplied cDNA or gDNA.

Clones were sequenced by immunoSEQ multiplex PCR, and TCRdb holds only the in-frame ones, with some missing. The sample lists approximately 76,000 clones; around nine tenths were seen once. The TCR sequence derives from a woman aged 55 to 70 with acute or convalescent COVID-19. The sample taken for sequencing was peripheral blood.

CDR3 in amino acids: CASSLVQEQFF. In DNA form, the CDR3 reads TGCGCCAGCAGCTTGGTACAGGAGCAGTTCTTC. This chain links TRBV5-1 with TRBJ2-1; D call uncertain. V lost 0 bases to trimming and J lost 10 bases, with 5 bases between them. Germline V gene sequence: CDR1 SGHRS, CDR2 YFSETQ. The CDR3 consists of 11 residues.